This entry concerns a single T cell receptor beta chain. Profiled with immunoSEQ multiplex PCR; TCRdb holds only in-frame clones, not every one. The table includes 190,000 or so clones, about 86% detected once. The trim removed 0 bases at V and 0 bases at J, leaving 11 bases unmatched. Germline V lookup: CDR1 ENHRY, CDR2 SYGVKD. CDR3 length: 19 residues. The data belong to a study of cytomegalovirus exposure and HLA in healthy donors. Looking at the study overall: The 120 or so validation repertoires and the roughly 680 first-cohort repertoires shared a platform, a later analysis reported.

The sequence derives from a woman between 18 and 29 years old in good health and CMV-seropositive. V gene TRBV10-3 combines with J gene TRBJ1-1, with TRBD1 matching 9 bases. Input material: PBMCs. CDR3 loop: CAISESEGDRVILNTEAFF. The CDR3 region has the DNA TGTGCCATCAGTGAGTCGGAGGGGGACAGGGTGATCTTGAACACTGAAGCTTTCTTT.